Reported below is one T cell receptor beta chain. The entry originates in a study of control samples from healthy donors and cancer patients. The germline V gene encodes CDR1 SEHNR and CDR2 FQNEAQ (reference sequence). The CDR3 is made up of 15 amino acids. The V and J ends lost 5 bases and 5 bases, in that order; junction bases with no gene match: 9. Method: immunoSEQ multiplex PCR; TCRdb's copy keeps in-frame clones and lacks some. The table lists 150,000 to 200,000 clones. V usage is TRBV7-9 and J usage is TRBJ2-5; 9 nucleotides align to TRBD1. The TCR sequence derives from a woman aged 25 to 45 in good health. Source material: blood. CDR3 residues: CASSQGQGVIETQYF. The CDR3 coding sequence is TGTGCCAGCAGCCAGGGACAGGGAGTGATCGAGACCCAGTACTTC.